The clone carrying this T cell receptor (beta chain) was seen at least ten times. The antigen remains unidentified. Everyone who donated was a healthy Caucasian. This sample was taken from a study of identical twins. Template switching added a universal primer site, and cDNA bore unique molecular identifiers. TCRdb itself ran the 5' RACE reads through MiXCR, one entry per CDR3 protein. The repertoire consists of 690,000 or so distinct CDR3 sequences, with less than 10% occurring once and the leading ten covering around 0.98%. Findings of the study overall: Twin sharing of out-of-frame TCR alpha was underestimated by models in monozygotic pairs. Out-of-frame alpha sequences shared between twins exhibited an excess of low generation probability.

This CDR3 spans 14 amino acids. Trimming stripped 7 bases from V and 5 bases from J, with 20 bases between. Germline V gene lookup returns CDR1 SQVTM and CDR2 ANQGSEA. These data were also filed under a second study, of yellow fever vaccine responses in identical twins.

This chain joins TRBV29-1 and TRBJ1-2; the D gene is possibly TRBD1 (5 bases). Sequenced material: PBMCs. The receptor was derived from a woman between 18 and 29 years old in good health. DNA for the CDR3: TGCAGCGCATACTTGGACGGGGGACTTTATGGCTACACCTTC. Translated, it gives CSAYLDGGLYGYTF.